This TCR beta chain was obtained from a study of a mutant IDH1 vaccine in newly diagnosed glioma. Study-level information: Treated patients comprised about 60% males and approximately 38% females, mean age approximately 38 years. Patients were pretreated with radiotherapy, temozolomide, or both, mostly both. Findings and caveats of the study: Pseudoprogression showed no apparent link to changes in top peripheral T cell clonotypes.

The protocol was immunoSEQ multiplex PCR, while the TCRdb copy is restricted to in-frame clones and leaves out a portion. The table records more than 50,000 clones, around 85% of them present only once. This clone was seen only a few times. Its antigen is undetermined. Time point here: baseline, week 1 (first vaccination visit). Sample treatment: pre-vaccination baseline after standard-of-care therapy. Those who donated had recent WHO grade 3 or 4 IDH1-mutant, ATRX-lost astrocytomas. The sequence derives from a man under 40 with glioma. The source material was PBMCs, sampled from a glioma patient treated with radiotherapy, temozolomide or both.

The CDR3 bases are TGTGCCAGCAGCTCAGCAGGGACAATGGATCAGCCCCAGCATTTT. Its translation: CASSSAGTMDQPQHF. The rearrangement joins TRBV7-2 to TRBJ1-5; tentative D call: TRBD1 (6 bases). Germline CDR1 reads SGHTA; CDR2 reads FQGNSA. Trimming shortened V by 4 bases and J by 5 bases, and 15 bases separated the two germline ends. The CDR3 is 15 amino acids. The full variable domain, with the rest looked up from reference TRBV7-2 and TRBJ1-5, is GAGVSQSPSNKVTEKGKDVELRCDPISGHTALYWYRQSLGQGLEFLIYFQGNSAPDKSGLPSDRFSAERTGGSVSTLTIQRTQQEDSAVYLCASSSAGTMDQPQHFGDGTRLSIL.